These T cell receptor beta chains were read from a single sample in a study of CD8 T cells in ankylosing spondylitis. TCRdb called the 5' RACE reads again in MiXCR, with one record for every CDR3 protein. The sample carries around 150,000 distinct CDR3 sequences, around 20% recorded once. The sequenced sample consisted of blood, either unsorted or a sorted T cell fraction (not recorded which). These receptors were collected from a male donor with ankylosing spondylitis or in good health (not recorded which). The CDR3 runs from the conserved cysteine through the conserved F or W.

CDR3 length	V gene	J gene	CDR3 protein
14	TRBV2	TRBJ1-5	CASRDMGGNQPQHF
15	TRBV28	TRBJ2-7	CASSPLLSGFYEQYF
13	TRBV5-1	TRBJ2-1	CASSLAGGLEQFF
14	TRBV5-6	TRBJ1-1	CASSPAGGWGEAFF
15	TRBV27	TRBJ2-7	CASSLRRQGPHEQYF
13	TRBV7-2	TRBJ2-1	CASSPRNYNEQFF
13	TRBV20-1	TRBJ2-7	CSARAGLVYEQYF
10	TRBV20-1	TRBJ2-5	CSGRTETQYF
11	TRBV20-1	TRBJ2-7	CSARYRAEQYF
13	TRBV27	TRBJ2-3	CASRWTSTDTQYF
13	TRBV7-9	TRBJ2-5	CASASSGQETQYF
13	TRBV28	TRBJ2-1	CASSLIVLDGQFF
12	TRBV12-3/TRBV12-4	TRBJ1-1	CASSLWGLGAFF
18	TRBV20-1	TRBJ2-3	CSASHQRGSSGRTDTQYF
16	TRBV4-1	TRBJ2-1	CASSQGASGAYNEQFF
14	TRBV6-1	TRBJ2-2	CASRRTGAPGELFF
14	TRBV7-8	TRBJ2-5	CASSLGIPQETQYF
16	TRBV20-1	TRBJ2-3	CSARAASGIGSDTQYF
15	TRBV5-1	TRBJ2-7	CASSTRLAGVDEQYF
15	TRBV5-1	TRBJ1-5	CASSLGGSSNQPQHF
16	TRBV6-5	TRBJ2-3	CASSYSGGEFPDTQYF
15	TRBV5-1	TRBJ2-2	CASSLAWVSTGELFF
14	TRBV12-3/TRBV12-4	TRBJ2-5	CASSFRDREETQHF
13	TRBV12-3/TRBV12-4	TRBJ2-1	CASSNGGYNEQFF
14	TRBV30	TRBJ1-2	CAWARQGPIYGYTF
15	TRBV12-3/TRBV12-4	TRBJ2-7	CASSMDSQSSYEQYF
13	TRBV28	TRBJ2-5	CASFTTTGETQYF
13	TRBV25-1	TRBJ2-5	CASSVLGEETQYF
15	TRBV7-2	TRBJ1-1	CASSPTGQLNTEAFF
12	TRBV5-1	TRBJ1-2	CASSLDVSGYTF
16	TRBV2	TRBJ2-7	CASSEEEVLFSYEQYF
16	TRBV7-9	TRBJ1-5	CASSLGAGRVNQPQHF
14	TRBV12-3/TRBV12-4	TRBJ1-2	CASSLLPGGYGYTF
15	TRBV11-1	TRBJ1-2	CASSLWTLANYGYTF
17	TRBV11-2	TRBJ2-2	CASSLTTLVVGRRELFF
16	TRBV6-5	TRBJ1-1	CASSYFQGAGNTEAFF
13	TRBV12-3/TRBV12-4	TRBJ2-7	CASSLVVEGEQYF
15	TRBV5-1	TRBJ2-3	CASSFGQAYTDTQYF
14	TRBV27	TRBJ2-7	CASSPMTESKEQYF
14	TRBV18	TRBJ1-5	CASSFSMSNQPQHF
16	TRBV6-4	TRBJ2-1	CASSDSRLALRDEQFF
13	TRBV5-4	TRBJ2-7	CASSFGTAYEQYF
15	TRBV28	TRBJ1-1	CASSSPAGGNTEAFF
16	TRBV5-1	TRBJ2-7	CASSLVSTGGLYEQYF
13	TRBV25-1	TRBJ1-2	CASSELDRGTPTF
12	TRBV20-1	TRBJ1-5	CSASSSNQPQHF
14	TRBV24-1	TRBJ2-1	CATSGTSGWNEQFF
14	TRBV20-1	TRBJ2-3	CSARAPGQADTQYF
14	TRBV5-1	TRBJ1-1	CASSLGTGGFEAFF
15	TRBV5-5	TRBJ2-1	CASSLGTNSYNEQFF
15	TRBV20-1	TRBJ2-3	CSASLDRGVTDTQYF
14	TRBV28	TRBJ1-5	CASIRQGGNQPQHF
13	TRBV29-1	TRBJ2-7	CSVGEGQGLEQYF
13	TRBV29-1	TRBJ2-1	CTLVRTSDNEQFF
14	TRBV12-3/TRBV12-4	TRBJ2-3	CASSLPQGGTTQYF
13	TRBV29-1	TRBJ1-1	CSVETDKNTEAFF